Listed here is a single T cell receptor (beta chain). Its antigen is as yet unknown. Expressed TCRB transcripts were sequenced, since all the RNA that had been isolated was reverse transcribed. Only in-frame clones appear in the TCRdb table, and some are missing; sequencing was by immunoSEQ multiplex PCR. The table lists hundreds of thousands of clones, about a sixth of them singletons, with about 0.02% in the top ten. This sample is drawn from a study of beta chain features in type 1 diabetes. Across the whole study: In age, gender and cell yields, patients were similar to healthy donors.

Study observations and caveats: Diminished insertions and augmented deletions at VDJ junctions characterized type 1 diabetes patients.

What was sequenced was naive CD4+ T cells from blood. The TCR comes from a woman aged 18-30 years in good health.

The DNA of the CDR3 is TGTGCCATCAGTGAGTCGACCAACAGGGGGCTCATCAATGAGCAGTTCTTC. Its translation: CAISESTNRGLINEQFF. The chain has TRBV10-3 and TRBJ2-1; 9 bases map to TRBD1. The CDR3 covers 17 residues. Germline-derived CDR1 and CDR2 are ENHRY and SYGVKD. With V trimmed by 0 bases and J by 6 bases, 9 bases remained unmatched.